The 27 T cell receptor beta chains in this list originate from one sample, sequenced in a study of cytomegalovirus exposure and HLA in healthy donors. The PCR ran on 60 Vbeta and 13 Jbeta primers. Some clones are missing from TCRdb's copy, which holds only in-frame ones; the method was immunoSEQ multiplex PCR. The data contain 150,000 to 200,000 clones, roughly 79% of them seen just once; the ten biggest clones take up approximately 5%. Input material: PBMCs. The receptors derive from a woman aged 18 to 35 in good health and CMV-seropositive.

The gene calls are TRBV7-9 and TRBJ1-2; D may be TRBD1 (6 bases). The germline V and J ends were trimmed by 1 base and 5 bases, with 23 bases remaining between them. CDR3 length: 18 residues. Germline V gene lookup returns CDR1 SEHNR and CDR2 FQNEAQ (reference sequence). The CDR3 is CASSLGGGWDRASYGYTF. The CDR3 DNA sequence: TGTGCCAGCAGCTTAGGAGGGGGATGGGACCGAGCCTCTTATGGCTACACCTTC.

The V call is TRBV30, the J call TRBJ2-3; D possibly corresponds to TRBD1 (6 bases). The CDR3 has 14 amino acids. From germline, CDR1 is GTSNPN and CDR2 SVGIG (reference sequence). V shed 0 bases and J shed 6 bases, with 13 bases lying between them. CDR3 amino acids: CAWSVDPGADTQYF. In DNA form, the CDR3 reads TGTGCCTGGAGTGTAGACCCAGGGGCGGATACGCAGTATTTT.

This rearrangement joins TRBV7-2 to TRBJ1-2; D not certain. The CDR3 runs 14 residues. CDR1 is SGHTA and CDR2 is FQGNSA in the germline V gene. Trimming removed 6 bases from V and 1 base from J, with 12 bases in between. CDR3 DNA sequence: TGTGCCAGCAGTTTGGGCACTCGTAACTATGGCTACACCTTC. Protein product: CASSLGTRNYGYTF.

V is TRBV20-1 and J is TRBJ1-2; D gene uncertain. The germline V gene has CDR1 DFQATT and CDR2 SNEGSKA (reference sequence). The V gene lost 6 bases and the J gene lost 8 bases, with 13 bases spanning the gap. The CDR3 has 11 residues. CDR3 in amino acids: CSAWRRGGYTF. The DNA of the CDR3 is TGCAGTGCCTGGAGGAGAGGAGGCTACACCTTC.

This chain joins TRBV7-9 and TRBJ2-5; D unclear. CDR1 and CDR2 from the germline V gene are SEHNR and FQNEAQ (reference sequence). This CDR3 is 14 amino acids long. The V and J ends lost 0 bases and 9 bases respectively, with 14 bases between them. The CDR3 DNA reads TGTGCCAGCAGCTTAGCGGGTGATAGCTTGCCCCAGTACTTC. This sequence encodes CASSLAGDSLPQYF.

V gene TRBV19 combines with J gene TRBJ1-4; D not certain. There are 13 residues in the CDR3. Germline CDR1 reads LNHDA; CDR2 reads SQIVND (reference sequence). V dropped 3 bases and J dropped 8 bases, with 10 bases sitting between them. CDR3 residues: CASSIGLREKLFF. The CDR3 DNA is TGTGCCAGTAGTATCGGGTTGCGAGAAAAACTGTTTTTT.

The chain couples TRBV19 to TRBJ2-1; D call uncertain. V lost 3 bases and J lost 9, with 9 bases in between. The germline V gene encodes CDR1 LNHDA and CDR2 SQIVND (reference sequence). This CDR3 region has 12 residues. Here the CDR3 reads CASSIRLGEQFF. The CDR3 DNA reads TGTGCCAGTAGTATCCGTCTCGGTGAGCAGTTCTTC.

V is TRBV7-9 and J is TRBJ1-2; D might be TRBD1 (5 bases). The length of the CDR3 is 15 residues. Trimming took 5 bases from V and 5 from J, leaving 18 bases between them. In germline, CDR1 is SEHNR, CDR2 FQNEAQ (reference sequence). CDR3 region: CASSLMGGTAYGYTF. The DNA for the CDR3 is TGTGCCAGCAGCCTAATGGGGGGGACTGCGTATGGCTACACCTTC.

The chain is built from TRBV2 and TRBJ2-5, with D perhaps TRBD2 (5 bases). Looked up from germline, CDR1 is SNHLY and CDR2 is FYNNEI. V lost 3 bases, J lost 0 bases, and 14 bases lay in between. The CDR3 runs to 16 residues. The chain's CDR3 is CASSEASEGYQETQYF. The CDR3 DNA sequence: TGTGCCAGCAGTGAGGCGTCAGAGGGTTACCAAGAGACCCAGTACTTC.

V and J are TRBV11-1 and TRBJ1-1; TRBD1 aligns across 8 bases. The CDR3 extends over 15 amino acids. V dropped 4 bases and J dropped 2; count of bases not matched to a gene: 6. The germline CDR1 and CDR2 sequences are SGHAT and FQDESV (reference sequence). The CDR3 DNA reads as TGTGCCAGCAGCTCAAGGACAGGGCTAAACACTGAAGCTTTCTTT. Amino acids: CASSSRTGLNTEAFF.

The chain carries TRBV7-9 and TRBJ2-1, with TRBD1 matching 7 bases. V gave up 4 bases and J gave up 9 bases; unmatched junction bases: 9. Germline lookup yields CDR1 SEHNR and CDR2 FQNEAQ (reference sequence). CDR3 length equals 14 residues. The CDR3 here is CASSYRKQGTEQFF. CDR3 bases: TGTGCCAGCAGCTACCGTAAACAGGGGACTGAGCAGTTCTTC. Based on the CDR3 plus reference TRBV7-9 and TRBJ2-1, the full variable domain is DTGVSQNPRHKITKRGQNVTFRCDPISEHNRLYWYRQTLGQGPEFLTYFQNEAQLEKSRLLSDRFSAERPKGSFSTLEIQRTEQGDSAMYLCASSYRKQGTEQFFGPGTRLTVL.

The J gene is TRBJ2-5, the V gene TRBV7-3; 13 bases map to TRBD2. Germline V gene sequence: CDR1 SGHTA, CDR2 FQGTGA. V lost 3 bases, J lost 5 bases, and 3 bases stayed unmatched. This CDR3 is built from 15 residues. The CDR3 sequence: CASSLTSGGQETQYF. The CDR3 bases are TGTGCCAGCAGCTTGACTAGCGGGGGGCAGGAGACCCAGTACTTC.

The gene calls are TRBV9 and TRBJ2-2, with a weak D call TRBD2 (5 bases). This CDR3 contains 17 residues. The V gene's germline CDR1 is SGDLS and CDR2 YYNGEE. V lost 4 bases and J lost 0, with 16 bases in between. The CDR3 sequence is CASSPWPGWANTGELFF. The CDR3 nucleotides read TGTGCCAGCAGCCCATGGCCGGGGTGGGCGAACACCGGGGAGCTGTTTTTT. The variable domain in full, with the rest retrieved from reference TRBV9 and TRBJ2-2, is DSGVTQTPKHLITATGQRVTLRCSPRSGDLSVYWYQQSLDQGLQFLIQYYNGEERAKGNILERFSAQQFPDLHSELNLSSLELGDSALYFCASSPWPGWANTGELFFGEGSRLTVL.

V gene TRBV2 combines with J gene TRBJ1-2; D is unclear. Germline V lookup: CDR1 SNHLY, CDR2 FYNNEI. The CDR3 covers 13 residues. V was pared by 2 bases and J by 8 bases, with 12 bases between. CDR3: CASSERGRDGYTF. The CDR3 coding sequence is TGTGCCAGCAGTGAACGGGGTCGAGACGGCTACACCTTC.

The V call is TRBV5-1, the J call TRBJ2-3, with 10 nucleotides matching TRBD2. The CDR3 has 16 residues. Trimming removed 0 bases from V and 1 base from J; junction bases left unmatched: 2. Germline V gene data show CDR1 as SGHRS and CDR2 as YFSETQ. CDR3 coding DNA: TGCGCCAGCAGCTTGGAGCGGGGGGGCGGCACAGATACGCAGTATTTT. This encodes CASSLERGGGTDTQYF.

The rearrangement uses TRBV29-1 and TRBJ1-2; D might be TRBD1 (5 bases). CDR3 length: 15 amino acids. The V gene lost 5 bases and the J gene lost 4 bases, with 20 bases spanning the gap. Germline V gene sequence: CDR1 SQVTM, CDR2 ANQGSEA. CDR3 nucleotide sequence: TGCAGCGTTCTCCCCTTGAGGCAGGGCGGCTATGGCTACACCTTC. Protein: CSVLPLRQGGYGYTF.

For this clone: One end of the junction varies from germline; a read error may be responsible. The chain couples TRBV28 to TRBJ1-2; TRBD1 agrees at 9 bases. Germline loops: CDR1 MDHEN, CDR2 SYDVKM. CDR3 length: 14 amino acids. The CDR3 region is CASSLEGTGYVYTF. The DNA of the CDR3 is TGTGCCAGCAGCTTGGAAGGGACAGGGTATGTCTACACCTTC.

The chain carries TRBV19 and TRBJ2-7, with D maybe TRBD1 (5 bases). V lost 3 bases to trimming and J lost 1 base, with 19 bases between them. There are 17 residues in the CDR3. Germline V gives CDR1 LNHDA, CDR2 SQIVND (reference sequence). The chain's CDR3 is CASSIQGGQGHSYEQYF. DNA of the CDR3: TGTGCCAGTAGTATTCAGGGTGGGCAGGGCCATTCCTACGAGCAGTACTTC.

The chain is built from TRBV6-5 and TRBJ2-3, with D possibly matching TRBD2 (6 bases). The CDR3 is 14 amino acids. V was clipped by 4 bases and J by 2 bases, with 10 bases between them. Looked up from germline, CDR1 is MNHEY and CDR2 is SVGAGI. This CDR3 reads CASSSQRATDTQYF. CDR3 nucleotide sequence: TGTGCCAGCAGTTCTCAGCGGGCCACAGATACGCAGTATTTT.

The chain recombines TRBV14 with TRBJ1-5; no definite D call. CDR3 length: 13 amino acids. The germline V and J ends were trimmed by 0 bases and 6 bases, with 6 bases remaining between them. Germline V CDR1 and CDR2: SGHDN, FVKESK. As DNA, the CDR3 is TGTGCCAGCAGCCAAGAAAGGAGTCAGCCCCAGCATTTT. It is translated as CASSQERSQPQHF.

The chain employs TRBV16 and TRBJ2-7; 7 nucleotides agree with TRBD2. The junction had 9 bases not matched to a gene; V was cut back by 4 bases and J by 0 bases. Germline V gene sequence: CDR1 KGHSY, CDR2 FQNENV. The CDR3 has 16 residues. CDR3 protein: CASSPSPAGSSYEQYF. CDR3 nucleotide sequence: TGTGCCAGCAGCCCGTCTCCAGCGGGGTCCTCCTACGAGCAGTACTTC. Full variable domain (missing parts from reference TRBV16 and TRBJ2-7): GEEVAQTPKHLVRGEGQKAKLYCAPIKGHSYVFWYQQVLKNEFKFLISFQNENVFDETGMPKERFSAKCLPNSPCSLEIQATKLEDSAVYFCASSPSPAGSSYEQYFGPGTRLTVT.

The CDR3 nucleotides are TGTGCCAGCAGTTTCCAGGGGTATAGCTACAATGAGCAGTTCTTC. Translated: CASSFQGYSYNEQFF. The chain uses TRBV27 and TRBJ2-1; the D gene is possibly TRBD1 (6 bases). Trimming took off 3 bases at V and 3 bases at J, with 12 bases between the two ends. Germline lookup yields CDR1 MNHEY and CDR2 SMNVEV (reference sequence). The CDR3 is 15 amino acids.

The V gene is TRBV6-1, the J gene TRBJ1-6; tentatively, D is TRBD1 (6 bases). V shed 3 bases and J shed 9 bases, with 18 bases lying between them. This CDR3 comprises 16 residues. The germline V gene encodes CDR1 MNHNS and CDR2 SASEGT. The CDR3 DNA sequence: TGTGCCAGCAGTGAGCAACAGGGAGCCCCTACTTCACCCCTCCACTTT. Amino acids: CASSEQQGAPTSPLHF.

CDR3 sequence: CAISGGNTIYF. As DNA, the CDR3 is TGTGCCATCTCAGGAGGAAACACCATATATTTT. The rearrangement joins TRBV10-3 to TRBJ1-3; D gene uncertain. This CDR3 region has 11 residues. CDR1 and CDR2 from the germline V gene are ENHRY and SYGVKD. V lost 8 bases and J 4 bases, leaving 6 bases between the germline ends.

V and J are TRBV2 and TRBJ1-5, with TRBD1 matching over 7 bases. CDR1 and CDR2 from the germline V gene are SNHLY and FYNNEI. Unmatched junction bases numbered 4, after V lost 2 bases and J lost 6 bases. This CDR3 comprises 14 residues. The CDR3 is CASSEIAGGQPQHF. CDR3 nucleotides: TGTGCCAGCAGTGAAATTGCAGGGGGTCAGCCCCAGCATTTT.

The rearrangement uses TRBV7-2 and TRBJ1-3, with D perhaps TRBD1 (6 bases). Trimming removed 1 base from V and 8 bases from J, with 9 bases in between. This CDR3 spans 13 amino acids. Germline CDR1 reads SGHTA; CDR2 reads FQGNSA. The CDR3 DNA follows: TGTGCCAGCAGCTTAGTCCAGGGGTACACCATATATTTT. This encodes CASSLVQGYTIYF.

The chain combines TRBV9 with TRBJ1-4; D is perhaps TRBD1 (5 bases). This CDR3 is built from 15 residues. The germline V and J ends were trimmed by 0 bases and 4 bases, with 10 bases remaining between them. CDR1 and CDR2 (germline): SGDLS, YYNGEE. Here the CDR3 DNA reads TGTGCCAGCAGCGTAGATGGACAATTTAATGAAAAACTGTTTTTT. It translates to CASSVDGQFNEKLFF. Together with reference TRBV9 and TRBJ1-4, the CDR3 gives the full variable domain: DSGVTQTPKHLITATGQRVTLRCSPRSGDLSVYWYQQSLDQGLQFLIQYYNGEERAKGNILERFSAQQFPDLHSELNLSSLELGDSALYFCASSVDGQFNEKLFFGSGTQLSVL.